The clone carrying this TCR beta chain occurred many times. What it recognizes is unknown. The time point: newly diagnosed GD, antithyroid drugs for less than 3 months. PBMCs were the source of the RNA used for TCR sequencing. The sample is drawn from a study of regulatory T cells in long-lasting Graves disease. Study-level background: Graves' patients, diagnosed recently, had received antithyroid drugs under 3 months.

Sequencing libraries for TCR beta were prepared with iRepertoire HTBI primers and Arm-PCR of CDR3 regions. TCRdb itself ran the multiplex PCR reads through MiXCR, one entry per CDR3 protein. The repertoire holds a few hundred thousand distinct CDR3 sequences, with around 17% as singletons. The V segment lost 3 bases and the J segment 6 bases; nucleotides outside the gene matches: 7. The CDR3 is made up of 15 amino acids. Study-level results: Patients with persistent Graves' had lower TCR diversity than newly diagnosed patients. Persistent disease was associated with favored TRBV28 usage and with favored use of TRBJ1-2 and TRBJ2-5. Those with persistent disease had in common more public clonotypes (about 2,700) than new patients (around 910).

The sample was also reused in another study, on T cells in Graves' hyperthyroidism and ophthalmopathy.

The V call is TRBV12-3 or TRBV12-4, the J call TRBJ2-1; 8 nucleotides align to TRBD2. The receptor was isolated from a woman between 18 and 30 years old with Graves disease. Material: peripheral blood mononuclear cells (PBMCs), obtained at new diagnosis, from a patient treated with antithyroid drugs. Here the CDR3 reads CASSFLGTSGNEQFF. The CDR3 DNA is TGTGCCAGCAGTTTTCTCGGAACTAGCGGCAATGAGCAGTTCTTC.